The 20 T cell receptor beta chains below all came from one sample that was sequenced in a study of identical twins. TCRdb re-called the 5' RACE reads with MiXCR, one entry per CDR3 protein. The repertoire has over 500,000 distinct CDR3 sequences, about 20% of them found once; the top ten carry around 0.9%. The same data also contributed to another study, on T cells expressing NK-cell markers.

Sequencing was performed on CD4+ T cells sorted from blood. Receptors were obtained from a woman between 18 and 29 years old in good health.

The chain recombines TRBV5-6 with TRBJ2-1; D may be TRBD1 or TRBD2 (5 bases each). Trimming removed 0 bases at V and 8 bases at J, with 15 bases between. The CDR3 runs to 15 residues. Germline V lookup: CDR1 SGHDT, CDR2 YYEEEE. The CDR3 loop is CASSLVGTRGDEQFF. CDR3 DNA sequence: TGTGCCAGCAGCTTGGTAGGGACGAGGGGTGATGAGCAGTTCTTC.

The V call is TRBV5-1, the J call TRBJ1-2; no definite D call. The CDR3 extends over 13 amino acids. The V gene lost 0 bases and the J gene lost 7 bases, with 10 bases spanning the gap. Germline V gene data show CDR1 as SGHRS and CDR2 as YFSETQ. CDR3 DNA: TGCGCCAGCAGCTTGGCCAGGCATCTTGGCTACACCTTC. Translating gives CASSLARHLGYTF.

Here the CDR3 DNA reads TGTGCCATCAGTTTTACAGGGAAGGATACGCAGTATTTT. The encoded protein is CAISFTGKDTQYF. This chain uses TRBV10-3 with TRBJ2-3; TRBD1 is a possible D gene (6 bases). Germline V gene lookup returns CDR1 ENHRY and CDR2 SYGVKD. The CDR3 sequence is 13 residues long. The V end lost 5 bases, the J end lost 6 bases, and 12 bases lay between the germline ends.

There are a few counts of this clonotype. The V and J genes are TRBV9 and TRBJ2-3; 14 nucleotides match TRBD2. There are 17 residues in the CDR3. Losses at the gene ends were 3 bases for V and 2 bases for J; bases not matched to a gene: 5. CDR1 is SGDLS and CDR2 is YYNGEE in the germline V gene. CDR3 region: CASSAGTSGGNTDTQYF. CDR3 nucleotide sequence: TGTGCCAGCAGCGCGGGGACTAGCGGGGGAAACACAGATACGCAGTATTTT.

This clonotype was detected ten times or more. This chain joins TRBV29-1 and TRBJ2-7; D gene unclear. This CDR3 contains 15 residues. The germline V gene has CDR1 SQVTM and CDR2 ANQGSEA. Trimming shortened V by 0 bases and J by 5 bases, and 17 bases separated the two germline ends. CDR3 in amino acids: CSVEDGDGARHEQYF. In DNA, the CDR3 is TGCAGCGTTGAAGACGGCGACGGCGCCCGCCACGAGCAGTACTTC.

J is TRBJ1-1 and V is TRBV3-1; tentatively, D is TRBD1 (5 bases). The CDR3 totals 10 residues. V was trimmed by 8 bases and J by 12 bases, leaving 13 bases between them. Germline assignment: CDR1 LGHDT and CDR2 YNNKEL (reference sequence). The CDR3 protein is CASGGQGTFF. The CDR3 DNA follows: TGTGCCAGCGGTGGGCAGGGCACTTTCTTT.

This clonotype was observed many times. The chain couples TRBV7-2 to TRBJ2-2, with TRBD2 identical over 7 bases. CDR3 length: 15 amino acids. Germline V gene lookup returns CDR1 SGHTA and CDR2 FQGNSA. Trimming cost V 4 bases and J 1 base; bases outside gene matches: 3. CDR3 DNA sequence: TGTGCCAGCAGCTCCCCTAGCGGGAACACCGGGGAGCTGTTTTTT. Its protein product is CASSSPSGNTGELFF.

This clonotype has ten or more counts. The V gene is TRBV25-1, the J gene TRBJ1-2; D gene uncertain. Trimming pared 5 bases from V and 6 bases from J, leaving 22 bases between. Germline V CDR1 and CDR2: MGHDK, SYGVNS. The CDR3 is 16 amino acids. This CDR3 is CASSSSGEGSLHGYTF. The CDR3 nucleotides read TGTGCCAGCAGTTCTTCCGGTGAAGGGAGCTTGCATGGCTACACCTTC.

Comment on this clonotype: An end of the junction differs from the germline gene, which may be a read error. CDR3 nucleotide sequence: TGTGCCATCAGTGATTCTCGAGATATGCAGTATTTT. It codes for CAISDSRDMQYF. The chain joins TRBV10-3 to TRBJ2-3, with D uncertain. CDR3 length: 12 amino acids. Germline assignment: CDR1 ENHRY and CDR2 SYGVKD.

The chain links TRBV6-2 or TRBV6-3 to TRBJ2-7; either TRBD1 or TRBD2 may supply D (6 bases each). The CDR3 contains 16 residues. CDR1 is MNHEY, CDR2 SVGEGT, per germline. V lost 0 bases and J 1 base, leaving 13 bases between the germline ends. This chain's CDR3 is CASSYSVGGLSYEQYF. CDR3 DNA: TGTGCCAGCAGTTACTCTGTGGGGGGCCTTTCCTACGAGCAGTACTTC.

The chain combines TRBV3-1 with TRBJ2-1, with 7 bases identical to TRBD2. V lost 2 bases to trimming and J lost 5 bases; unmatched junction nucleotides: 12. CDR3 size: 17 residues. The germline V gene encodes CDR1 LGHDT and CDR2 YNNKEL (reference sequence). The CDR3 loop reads CASSQTVDERGDNEQFF. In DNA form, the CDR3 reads TGTGCCAGCAGCCAAACGGTGGACGAGCGGGGCGACAATGAGCAGTTCTTC.

The CDR3 sequence is CASSPRQGGGSQFF. DNA of the CDR3: TGCGCCAGCAGCCCGAGGCAGGGGGGAGGGTCGCAGTTCTTC. The chain links TRBV5-1 to TRBJ2-1; D may correspond to TRBD1 or TRBD2 (7 bases each). The germline CDR1 and CDR2 sequences are SGHRS and YFSETQ. V lost 4 bases and J 12 bases, leaving 20 bases between the germline ends. This CDR3 is built from 14 residues.

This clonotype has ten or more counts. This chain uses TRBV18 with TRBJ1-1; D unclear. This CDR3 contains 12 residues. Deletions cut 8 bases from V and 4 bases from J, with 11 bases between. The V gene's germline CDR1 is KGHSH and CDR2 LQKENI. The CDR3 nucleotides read TGTGCCAGCAGTCGACGTGGCACTGAAGCTTTCTTT. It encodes CASSRRGTEAFF. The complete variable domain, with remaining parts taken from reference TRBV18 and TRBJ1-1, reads NAGVMQNPRHLVRRRGQEARLRCSPMKGHSHVYWYRQLPEEGLKFMVYLQKENIIDESGMPKERFSAEFPKEGPSILRIQQVVRGDSAAYFCASSRRGTEAFFGQGTRLTVV.

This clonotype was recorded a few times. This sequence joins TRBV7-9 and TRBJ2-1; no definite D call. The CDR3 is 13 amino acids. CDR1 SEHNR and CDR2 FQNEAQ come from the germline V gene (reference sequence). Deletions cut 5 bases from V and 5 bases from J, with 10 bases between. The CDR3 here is CASSPGSNNEQFF. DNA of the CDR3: TGTGCCAGCAGCCCCGGGTCCAACAATGAGCAGTTCTTC.

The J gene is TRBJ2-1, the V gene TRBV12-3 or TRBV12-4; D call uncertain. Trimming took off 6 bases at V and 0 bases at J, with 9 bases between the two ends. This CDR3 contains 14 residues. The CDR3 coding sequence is TGTGCCAGCAGCGAGGCACACTCCTACAATGAGCAGTTCTTC. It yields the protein CASSEAHSYNEQFF.

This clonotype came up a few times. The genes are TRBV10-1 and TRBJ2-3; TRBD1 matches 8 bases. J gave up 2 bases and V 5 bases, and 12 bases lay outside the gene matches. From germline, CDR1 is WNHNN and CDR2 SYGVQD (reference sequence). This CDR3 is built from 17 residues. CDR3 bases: TGCGCCAGCAGTAAGACCGGGACAGGAGACCACACAGATACGCAGTATTTT. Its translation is CASSKTGTGDHTDTQYF.

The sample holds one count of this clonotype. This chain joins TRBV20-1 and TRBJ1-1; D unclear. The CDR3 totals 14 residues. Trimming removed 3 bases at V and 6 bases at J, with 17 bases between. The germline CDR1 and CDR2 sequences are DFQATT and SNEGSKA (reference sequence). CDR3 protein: CSASRRSGLAEAFF. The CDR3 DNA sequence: TGCAGTGCTAGTCGCCGTTCGGGTTTGGCTGAAGCTTTCTTT.

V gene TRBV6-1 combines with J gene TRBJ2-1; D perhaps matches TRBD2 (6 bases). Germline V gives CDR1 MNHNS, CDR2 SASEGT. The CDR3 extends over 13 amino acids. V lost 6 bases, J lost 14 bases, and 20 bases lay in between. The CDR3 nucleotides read TGTGCCAGCAGGAACGGCGGGACGCTATCCGAGTTCTTC. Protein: CASRNGGTLSEFF.

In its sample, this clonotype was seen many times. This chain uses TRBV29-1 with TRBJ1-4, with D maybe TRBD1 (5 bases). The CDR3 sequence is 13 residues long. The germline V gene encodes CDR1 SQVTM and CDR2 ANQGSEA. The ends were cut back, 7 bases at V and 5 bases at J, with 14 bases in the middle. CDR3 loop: CSATGTANEKLFF. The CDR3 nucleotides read TGCAGCGCCACCGGGACGGCGAATGAAAAACTGTTTTTT.

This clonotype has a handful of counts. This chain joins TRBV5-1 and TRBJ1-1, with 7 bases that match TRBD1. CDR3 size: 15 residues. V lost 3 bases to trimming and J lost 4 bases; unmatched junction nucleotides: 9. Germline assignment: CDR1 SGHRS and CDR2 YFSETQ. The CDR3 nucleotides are TGCGCCAGCAGCTCGCTCGGACAGGCCGGCACTGAAGCTTTCTTT. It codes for CASSSLGQAGTEAFF.